Shown below are 32 T cell receptor beta chains from a single sample sequenced in a study of cytomegalovirus exposure and HLA in healthy donors (dated by TCRdb to the late 2010s). Library preparation used the immunoSEQ multiplex PCR assay. A mixture of 60 forward primers for TCR Vbeta segments and 13 reverse primers for TCR Jbeta segments was used in the multiplex PCR. Imported from immuneACCESS, the table was reduced by TCRdb to in-frame sequences with V and J called. These copies leave out some clones; in studies compared against another copy, an unresolved V gene accounts for under half, and the cause of the remainder is not known. Within this sample are 150,000 to 200,000 clones, with approximately 81% of them counted one time only. 1% of the sample lies in the top ten. Sequenced sample: PBMCs. These receptors all come from a boy between 2 and 10 years old in good health and CMV-seronegative.

Concerning this clone itself: A read error may account for a junction end that differs from germline. This rearrangement joins TRBV28 to TRBJ1-4; D gene unclear. This CDR3 has 14 amino acids. The germline gives CDR1 MDHEN, CDR2 SYDVKM. The DNA of the CDR3 is TGTGCCGGCAGTTTTCATCGGGCTAATGAAAAACTGTTTTTT. This translates into CAGSFHRANEKLFF.

J is TRBJ2-1 and V is TRBV6-5; TRBD2 matches at 7 bases. The CDR3 spans 14 residues. J was trimmed by 2 bases and V by 5 bases; bases with no gene match: 3. The germline V gene has CDR1 MNHEY and CDR2 SVGAGI. The CDR3 spells CASSPSGPYNEQFF. CDR3 sequence (DNA): TGTGCCAGCAGTCCTAGCGGTCCCTACAATGAGCAGTTCTTC.

This chain connects TRBV30 to TRBJ1-2; 7 bases agree with TRBD1. Germline CDR1 and CDR2: GTSNPN and SVGIG (reference sequence). The CDR3 is made up of 15 amino acids. Germline trimming cut 3 bases from V and 8 bases from J; bases unmatched to any gene: 15. CDR3 bases: TGTGCCTGGAGCCCACCGCCCGACAGGGCAACGGGCTACACCTTC. It encodes CAWSPPPDRATGYTF.

This clone turned up a few times. The V gene is TRBV28, the J gene TRBJ1-3; 9 bases align to TRBD1. The J segment lost 2 bases and the V segment lost 6 bases, leaving 8 bases of the junction unmatched. Looked up from germline, CDR1 is MDHEN and CDR2 is SYDVKM. The CDR3 totals 16 residues. CDR3 loop: CASSFEQGAPGNTIYF. CDR3 sequence (DNA): TGTGCCAGCAGCTTCGAACAGGGGGCCCCTGGAAACACCATATATTTT. The full variable domain, completed using reference TRBV28 and TRBJ1-3, is DVKVTQSSRYLVKRTGEKVFLECVQDMDHENMFWYRQDPGLGLRLIYFSYDVKMKEKGDIPEGYSVSREKKERFSLILESASTNQTSMYLCASSFEQGAPGNTIYFGEGSWLTVV.

The chain employs TRBV7-9 and TRBJ1-1, with D maybe TRBD1 (6 bases). CDR1 and CDR2 from the germline V gene are SEHNR and FQNEAQ (reference sequence). This CDR3 is 12 amino acids long. The V and J ends lost 6 bases and 1 base respectively, with 6 bases between them. The DNA of the CDR3 is TGTGCCAGCAGACAGGGGAACACTGAAGCTTTCTTT. Translation gives CASRQGNTEAFF.

The rearrangement uses TRBV5-5 and TRBJ1-2, with D uncertain. Trimming shortened V by 4 bases and J by 4 bases, and 11 bases separated the two germline ends. This CDR3 is built from 13 residues. Germline assignment: CDR1 SGHKS and CDR2 YYEKEE (reference sequence). CDR3 sequence (DNA): TGTGCCAGCAGCCCCTCCGACACCTATGGCTACACCTTC. Protein product: CASSPSDTYGYTF.

The V call is TRBV28, the J call TRBJ2-3; TRBD2 matches at 9 bases. V shed 7 bases, J shed 0 bases, and the junction held 2 bases outside the gene matches. The germline gives CDR1 MDHEN, CDR2 SYDVKM. The CDR3 covers 14 residues. CDR3 bases: TGTGCCAGCAACAGCGGGGGGAGCACAGATACGCAGTATTTT. It encodes CASNSGGSTDTQYF.

J is TRBJ2-7 and V is TRBV5-1; D not certain. Germline CDR1 reads SGHRS; CDR2 reads YFSETQ. Trimming cost V 3 bases and J 5 bases, with 12 bases left between them. The CDR3 is 13 residues long. CDR3 sequence reads: CASSSRLEDEQYF. In DNA, the CDR3 is TGCGCCAGCAGCTCACGCCTAGAGGACGAGCAGTACTTC.

The chain combines TRBV9 with TRBJ1-3, with TRBD1 as a possible D gene (5 bases). The CDR3 consists of 17 residues. V was shortened by 3 bases and J by 2 bases, with 18 bases between the two germline ends. The germline gives CDR1 SGDLS, CDR2 YYNGEE. The CDR3 sequence is CASSGNPRGLPGNTIYF. In DNA, the CDR3 is TGTGCCAGCAGCGGTAACCCAAGGGGACTTCCTGGAAACACCATATATTTT.

J is TRBJ2-3 and V is TRBV11-2, with 8 bases lining up with TRBD2. V was clipped by 3 bases and J by 2 bases; unmatched bases: 4. CDR3 length equals 15 residues. Germline V CDR1 and CDR2: SGHAT, FQNNGV. CDR3 nucleotides: TGTGCCAGCAGCTTTCGGGGGGGAGACACAGATACGCAGTATTTT. Its protein product is CASSFRGGDTDTQYF.

CDR3 coding DNA: TGTGCCAGCAGCCCAAGGACAGGATCGGGAAACACCATATATTTT. It codes for CASSPRTGSGNTIYF. V is TRBV4-2 and J is TRBJ1-3; 7 bases match TRBD1. The J segment lost 4 bases and the V segment lost 4 bases, leaving 7 bases of the junction unmatched. Germline V gives CDR1 LGHNA, CDR2 YNFKEQ. This CDR3 is built from 15 residues.

The chain carries TRBV28 and TRBJ1-1; the match to TRBD1 covers 7 bases. Germline-derived CDR1 and CDR2 are MDHEN and SYDVKM. There are 18 residues in the CDR3. V trimming: 5 bases; J trimming: 0 bases; junction bases outside the gene matches: 15. The CDR3 DNA follows: TGTGCCAGCAGTGTTGATATAAAATCGACAGGGATGAACACTGAAGCTTTCTTT. Translated: CASSVDIKSTGMNTEAFF.

This rearrangement joins TRBV29-1 to TRBJ2-7, with a possible D match to TRBD1 (6 bases). The V end was cut by 4 bases, the J end by 0 bases, with 13 bases between. The germline V gene encodes CDR1 SQVTM and CDR2 ANQGSEA. This CDR3 region has 14 residues. The CDR3 sequence is CSVGGSGDSYEQYF. CDR3 sequence (DNA): TGCAGCGTTGGTGGTTCAGGGGACTCCTACGAGCAGTACTTC.

The chain has TRBV28 and TRBJ2-2; TRBD1 agrees at 7 bases. The ends lost 0 bases at V and 0 bases at J; junction bases unmatched: 7. Looked up from germline, CDR1 is MDHEN and CDR2 is SYDVKM. This CDR3 region has 18 residues. CDR3 sequence reads: CASSLWPQGVTNTGELFF. For the CDR3, the DNA is TGTGCCAGCAGTTTATGGCCCCAGGGGGTGACGAACACCGGGGAGCTGTTTTTT.

The chain joins TRBV7-6 to TRBJ2-5; no clear D gene. The germline V gene encodes CDR1 SGHVS and CDR2 FNYEAQ. Trimming stripped 5 bases from V and 3 bases from J, with 4 bases between. The CDR3 has 11 residues. CDR3 loop: CASSAEETQYF. CDR3 DNA sequence: TGTGCCAGCAGCGCGGAAGAGACCCAGTACTTC.

This chain connects TRBV29-1 to TRBJ1-1; D might be TRBD1 (6 bases). CDR3 size: 12 residues. Germline V lookup: CDR1 SQVTM, CDR2 ANQGSEA. Trimming cost V 5 bases and J 4 bases, with 11 bases left between them. The CDR3 DNA follows: TGCAGCGTTTCAGGGGCCCGCACTGAAGCTTTCTTT. As protein: CSVSGARTEAFF.

The CDR3 DNA follows: TGTGCCAGCAGCTCTACCACTAGTTCCTACGAGCAGTACTTC. Its translation: CASSSTTSSYEQYF. V and J are TRBV7-9 and TRBJ2-7, with a weak D call TRBD2 (5 bases). The V gene lost 4 bases and the J gene lost 1 base, with 11 bases spanning the gap. Per germline, CDR1 SEHNR and CDR2 FQNEAQ (reference sequence). The CDR3 spans 14 residues.

The J gene is TRBJ1-2, the V gene TRBV29-1, with 7 positions matching TRBD1. Losses at the gene ends were 4 bases for V and 6 bases for J; bases not matched to a gene: 2. This CDR3 has 11 residues. The germline CDR1 and CDR2 sequences are SQVTM and ANQGSEA. CDR3 protein: CSVGQGNGYTF. The CDR3 nucleotides read TGCAGCGTTGGACAGGGTAATGGCTACACCTTC.

The rearrangement uses TRBV28 and TRBJ2-3, with D possibly being TRBD2 (5 bases). The V end lost 6 bases, the J end lost 0 bases, and 13 bases lay between the germline ends. The CDR3 is 15 residues long. The germline V gene has CDR1 MDHEN and CDR2 SYDVKM. The DNA of the CDR3 is TGTGCCAGCAGCCCCGGAGGCCCTAGCACAGATACGCAGTATTTT. Encoded protein: CASSPGGPSTDTQYF.

This chain uses TRBV5-6 with TRBJ2-1, with D possibly TRBD2 on 5 matching bases. The V end was cut by 2 bases, the J end by 5 bases, with 23 bases between. The germline V gene encodes CDR1 SGHDT and CDR2 YYEEEE. The CDR3 contains 18 residues. The CDR3 sequence: CASSFQTLGGVKNNEQFF. CDR3 nucleotide sequence: TGTGCCAGCAGCTTTCAGACGTTAGGAGGAGTAAAGAACAATGAGCAGTTCTTC. Combining the CDR3 with reference TRBV5-6 and TRBJ2-1 gives the whole variable domain DAGVTQSPTHLIKTRGQQVTLRCSPKSGHDTVSWYQQALGQGPQFIFQYYEEEERQRGNFPDRFSGHQFPNYSSELNVNALLLGDSALYLCASSFQTLGGVKNNEQFFGPGTRLTVL.

The V call is TRBV28, the J call TRBJ2-5; 7 positions match TRBD1. The CDR3 extends over 15 amino acids. The V segment lost 5 bases and the J segment 5 bases; nucleotides outside the gene matches: 11. The V gene's germline CDR1 is MDHEN and CDR2 SYDVKM. CDR3: CASSTVQGNRETQYF. The CDR3, as DNA: TGTGCCAGCAGTACAGTACAGGGGAATCGGGAGACCCAGTACTTC.

V gene TRBV15 combines with J gene TRBJ2-2; no reliable D call. V gave up 8 bases and J gave up 4 bases, with 14 bases separating them. Germline V gene lookup returns CDR1 LNHNV and CDR2 YYDKDF (reference sequence). The CDR3 loop spans 14 amino acids. The CDR3 DNA reads as TGTGCCACCGCCCCGAGTCAAACCACCGGGGAGCTGTTTTTT. Protein sequence: CATAPSQTTGELFF.

The chain has TRBV27 and TRBJ2-1; 16 bases are a match to TRBD2. In germline, CDR1 is MNHEY, CDR2 SMNVEV (reference sequence). The J segment lost 16 bases and the V segment lost 6 bases, leaving 9 bases of the junction unmatched. The CDR3 is 14 residues long. CDR3 nucleotide sequence: TGTGCCAGCAGAACCGGGACTAGCGGGGGGGCGGCTTTCTTC. Encoded protein: CASRTGTSGGAAFF.

CDR3 nucleotide sequence: TGTGCCAGTAAGGAGGACGGCTATTTGAAGACCCAGTACTTC. It translates to CASKEDGYLKTQYF. The J gene is TRBJ2-5, the V gene TRBV19; weak D call: TRBD2 (5 bases). There are 14 residues in the CDR3. The V and J ends lost 7 bases and 6 bases respectively, with 18 bases between them. Germline CDR1 is LNHDA and CDR2 is SQIVND (reference sequence).

This clone appeared a few times. J is TRBJ2-7 and V is TRBV4-1; possibly TRBD2 for D (5 bases). The CDR3 covers 15 residues. V lost 3 bases to trimming and J lost 0 bases, with 12 bases between them. The germline gives CDR1 MGHRA, CDR2 YSYEKL. The CDR3 DNA follows: TGCGCCAGCAGCCATCTACTACGGGACTCCTACGAGCAGTACTTC. Translating gives CASSHLLRDSYEQYF.

This clone has only one observation. The chain carries TRBV7-3 and TRBJ2-7; 7 nucleotides align to TRBD2. The CDR3 contains 14 residues. Germline lookup yields CDR1 SGHTA and CDR2 FQGTGA. V trimming: 0 bases; J trimming: 5 bases; junction bases outside the gene matches: 4. The CDR3 sequence is CASSLTRESHEQYF. CDR3 in DNA: TGTGCCAGCAGCTTAACGCGGGAGTCCCACGAGCAGTACTTC.

The chain couples TRBV6-5 to TRBJ2-4; D is unclear. CDR1 and CDR2 from the germline V gene are MNHEY and SVGAGI. Trimming removed 0 bases at V and 1 base at J, with 7 bases between. The CDR3 totals 15 residues. In DNA form, the CDR3 reads TGTGCCAGCAGTTACTCGTTGCAGGCCAAAAACATTCAGTACTTC. Encoded protein: CASSYSLQAKNIQYF.

This clone was found once. The J gene is TRBJ2-2, the V gene TRBV5-6; 7 nucleotides agree with TRBD2. The V segment lost 5 bases and the J segment 4 bases; nucleotides outside the gene matches: 8. CDR3 length: 15 residues. The V gene's germline CDR1 is SGHDT and CDR2 YYEEEE. The CDR3 DNA sequence: TGTGCCAGCAGTAGTCCGGGAGGCCCCACCGGGGAGCTGTTTTTT. Protein product: CASSSPGGPTGELFF.

The V call is TRBV5-4, the J call TRBJ2-5, with TRBD1 as a possible D gene (6 bases). CDR1 SGHNT and CDR2 YYREEE come from the germline V gene (reference sequence). Trimming stripped 3 bases from V and 9 bases from J, with 18 bases between. This CDR3 region has 14 residues. The DNA of the CDR3 is TGTGCCAGCAGCTACGGACAGTTGACGGAGGCCCAGTACTTC. Its translation is CASSYGQLTEAQYF.

The CDR3 sequence is CASSSTRGGKLFF. The CDR3 DNA reads TGTGCCAGCAGCTCGACGCGGGGGGGAAAACTGTTTTTT. The gene calls are TRBV5-6 and TRBJ1-4; perhaps TRBD1 as D (5 bases). The germline V gene encodes CDR1 SGHDT and CDR2 YYEEEE. This CDR3 contains 13 residues. Trimming took off 3 bases at V and 10 bases at J, with 13 bases between the two ends.

This chain links TRBV25-1 with TRBJ2-7, with a weak D call TRBD2 (5 bases). CDR3 size: 12 residues. Germline CDR1 MGHDK, CDR2 SYGVNS. V dropped 5 bases and J dropped 4 bases, with 9 bases sitting between them. This chain's CDR3 is CASSFSGYEQYF. DNA of the CDR3: TGTGCCAGCAGTTTCTCGGGGTACGAGCAGTACTTC.

This clone has a handful of counts. The CDR3 DNA reads TGTGCCAGCAGCGTAGCAGTGGGACTAGCGGGGGGGCCCCCCACAGATACGCAGTATTTT. Amino acid sequence: CASSVAVGLAGGPPTDTQYF. The chain recombines TRBV9 with TRBJ2-3; TRBD2 matches at 16 bases. Unmatched junction bases numbered 9, after V lost 0 bases and J lost 2 bases. The CDR3 runs 20 residues. CDR1 is SGDLS, CDR2 YYNGEE, per germline.